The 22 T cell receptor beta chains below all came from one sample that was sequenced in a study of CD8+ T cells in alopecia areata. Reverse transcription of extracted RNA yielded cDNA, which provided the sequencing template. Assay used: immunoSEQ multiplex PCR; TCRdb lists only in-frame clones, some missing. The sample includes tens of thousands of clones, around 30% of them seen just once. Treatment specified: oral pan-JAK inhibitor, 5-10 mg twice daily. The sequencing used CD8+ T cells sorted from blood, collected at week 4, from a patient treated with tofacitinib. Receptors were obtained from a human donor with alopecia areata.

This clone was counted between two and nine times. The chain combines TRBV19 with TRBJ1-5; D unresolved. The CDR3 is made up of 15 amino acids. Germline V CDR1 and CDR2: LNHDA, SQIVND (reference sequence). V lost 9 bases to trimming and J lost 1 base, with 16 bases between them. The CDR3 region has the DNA TGTGCCAGCCTGAAGGGTGTTTCGAGCAATCAGCCCCAGCATTTT. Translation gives CASLKGVSSNQPQHF.

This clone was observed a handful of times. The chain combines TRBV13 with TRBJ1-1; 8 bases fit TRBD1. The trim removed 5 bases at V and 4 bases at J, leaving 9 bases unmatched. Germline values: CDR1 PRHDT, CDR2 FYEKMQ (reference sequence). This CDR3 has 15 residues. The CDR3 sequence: CASSPRQGRSTEAFF. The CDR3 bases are TGTGCCAGCAGCCCTCGACAGGGGAGGAGCACTGAAGCTTTCTTT.

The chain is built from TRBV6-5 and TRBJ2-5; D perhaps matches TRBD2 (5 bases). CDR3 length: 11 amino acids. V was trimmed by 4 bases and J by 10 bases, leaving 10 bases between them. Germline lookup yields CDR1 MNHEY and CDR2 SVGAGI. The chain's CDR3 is CASSFTGGQYF. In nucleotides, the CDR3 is TGTGCCAGCAGTTTCACCGGAGGCCAGTACTTC.

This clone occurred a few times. CDR3 residues: CASSYGREDYEQYF. In nucleotides, the CDR3 is TGTGCCAGCAGCTATGGACGGGAAGACTACGAGCAGTACTTC. The J gene is TRBJ2-7, the V gene TRBV5-6; D is possibly TRBD2 (5 bases). Per germline, CDR1 SGHDT and CDR2 YYEEEE. Trimming took off 3 bases at V and 3 bases at J, with 13 bases between the two ends. This CDR3 is built from 14 residues.

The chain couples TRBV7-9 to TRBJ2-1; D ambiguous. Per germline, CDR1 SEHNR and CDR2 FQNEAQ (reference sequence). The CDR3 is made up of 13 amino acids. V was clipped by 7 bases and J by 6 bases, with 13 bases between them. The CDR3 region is CASKTPRTNEQFF. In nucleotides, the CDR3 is TGTGCCAGCAAGACCCCCCGGACCAATGAGCAGTTCTTC.

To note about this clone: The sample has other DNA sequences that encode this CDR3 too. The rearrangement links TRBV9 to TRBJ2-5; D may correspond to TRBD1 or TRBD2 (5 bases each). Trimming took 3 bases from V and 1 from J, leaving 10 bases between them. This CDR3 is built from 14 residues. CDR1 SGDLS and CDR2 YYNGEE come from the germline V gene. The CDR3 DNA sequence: TGTGCCAGCAGCGCCTCCGGGACCCAAGAGACCCAGTACTTC. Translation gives CASSASGTQETQYF.

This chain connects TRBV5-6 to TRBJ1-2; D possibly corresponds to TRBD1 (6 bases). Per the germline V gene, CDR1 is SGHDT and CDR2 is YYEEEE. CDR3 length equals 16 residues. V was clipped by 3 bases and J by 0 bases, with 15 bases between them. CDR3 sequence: CASSSMTGTANYGYTF. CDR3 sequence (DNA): TGTGCCAGCAGCTCGATGACAGGAACAGCTAACTATGGCTACACCTTC.

DNA for the CDR3: TGTGCCTGGATGACAGGAGACCAAGAGACCCAGTACTTC. This sequence encodes CAWMTGDQETQYF. The V gene is TRBV30, the J gene TRBJ2-5, with D possibly matching TRBD1 (6 bases). The V gene's germline CDR1 is GTSNPN and CDR2 SVGIG (reference sequence). V lost 4 bases and J 0 bases, leaving 9 bases between the germline ends. The CDR3 covers 13 residues.

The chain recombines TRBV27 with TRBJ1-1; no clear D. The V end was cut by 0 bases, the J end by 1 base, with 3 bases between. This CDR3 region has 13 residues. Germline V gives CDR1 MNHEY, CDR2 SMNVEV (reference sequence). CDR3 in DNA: TGTGCCAGCAGTTTATCGAGGAACACTGAAGCTTTCTTT. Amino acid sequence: CASSLSRNTEAFF.

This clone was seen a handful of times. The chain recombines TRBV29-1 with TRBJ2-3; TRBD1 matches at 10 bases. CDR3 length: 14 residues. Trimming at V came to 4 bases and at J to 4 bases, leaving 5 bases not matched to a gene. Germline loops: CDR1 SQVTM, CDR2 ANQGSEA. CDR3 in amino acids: CSVGGTGEADTQYF. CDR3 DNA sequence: TGCAGCGTTGGTGGGACAGGGGAGGCAGATACGCAGTATTTT.

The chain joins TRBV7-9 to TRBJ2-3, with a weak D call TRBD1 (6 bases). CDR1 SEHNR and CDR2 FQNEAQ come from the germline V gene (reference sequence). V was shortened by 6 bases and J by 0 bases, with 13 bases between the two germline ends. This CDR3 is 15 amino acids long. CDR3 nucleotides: TGTGCCAGCAGTTCGACAGGTATTAGCACAGATACGCAGTATTTT. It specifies CASSSTGISTDTQYF. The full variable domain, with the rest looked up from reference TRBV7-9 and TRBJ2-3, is DTGVSQNPRHKITKRGQNVTFRCDPISEHNRLYWYRQTLGQGPEFLTYFQNEAQLEKSRLLSDRFSAERPKGSFSTLEIQRTEQGDSAMYLCASSSTGISTDTQYFGPGTRLTVL.

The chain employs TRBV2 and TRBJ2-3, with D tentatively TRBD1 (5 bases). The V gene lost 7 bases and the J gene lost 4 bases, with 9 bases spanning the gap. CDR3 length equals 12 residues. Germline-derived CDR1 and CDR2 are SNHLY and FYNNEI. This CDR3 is CASNPRADTQYF. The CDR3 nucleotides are TGTGCCAGCAACCCCAGGGCAGATACGCAGTATTTT.

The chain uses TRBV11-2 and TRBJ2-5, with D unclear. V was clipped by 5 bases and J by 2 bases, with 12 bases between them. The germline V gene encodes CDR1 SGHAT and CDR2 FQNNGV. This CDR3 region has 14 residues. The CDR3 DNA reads TGTGCCAGCAGCGCACGAAGAGTTCAAGAGACCCAGTACTTC. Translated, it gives CASSARRVQETQYF.

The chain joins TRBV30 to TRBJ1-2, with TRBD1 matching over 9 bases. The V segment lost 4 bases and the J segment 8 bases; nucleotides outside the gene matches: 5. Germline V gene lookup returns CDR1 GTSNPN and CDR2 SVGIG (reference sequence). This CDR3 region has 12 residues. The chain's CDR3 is CAWTQGAEGYTF. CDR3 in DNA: TGTGCCTGGACACAGGGGGCGGAAGGCTACACCTTC.

Written as DNA, the CDR3 is TGTGCCTGGAGTCCGACCCCGCCGAGCACAGATACGCAGTATTTT. Translating it yields CAWSPTPPSTDTQYF. This chain links TRBV30 with TRBJ2-3, with unresolved D. There are 15 residues in the CDR3. Germline V gene data show CDR1 as GTSNPN and CDR2 as SVGIG (reference sequence). Trimming took 2 bases from V and 0 from J, leaving 12 bases between them.

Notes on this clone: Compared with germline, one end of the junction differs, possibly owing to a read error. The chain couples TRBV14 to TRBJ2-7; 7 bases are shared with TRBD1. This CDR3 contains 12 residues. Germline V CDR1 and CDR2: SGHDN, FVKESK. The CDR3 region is CVSSPGGYEQYF. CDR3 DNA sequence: TGTGTCAGCAGCCCAGGGGGATACGAGCAGTACTTC.

The CDR3 DNA follows: TGTGCCAGCAGTTACCCCGGCCTTGCGAGCTCCTACGAGCAGTACTTC. Protein sequence: CASSYPGLASSYEQYF. The chain links TRBV6-6 to TRBJ2-7; no reliable D call. The length of the CDR3 is 16 residues. Trimming left V 2 bases short and J 0 bases short, with 14 bases between. Germline V gene lookup returns CDR1 MNHNY and CDR2 SVGAGI (reference sequence).

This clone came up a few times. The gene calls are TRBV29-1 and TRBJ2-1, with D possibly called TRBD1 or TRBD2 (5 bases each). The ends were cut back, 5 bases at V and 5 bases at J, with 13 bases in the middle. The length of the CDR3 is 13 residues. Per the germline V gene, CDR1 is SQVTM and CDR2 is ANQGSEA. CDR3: CSVLGGGNNEQFF. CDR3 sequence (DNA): TGCAGCGTTTTGGGTGGGGGAAACAATGAGCAGTTCTTC.

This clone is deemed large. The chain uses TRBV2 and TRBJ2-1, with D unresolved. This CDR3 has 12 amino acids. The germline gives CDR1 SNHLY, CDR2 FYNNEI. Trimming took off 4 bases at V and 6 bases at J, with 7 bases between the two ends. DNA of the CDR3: TGTGCCAGCAGTGCAGAATTCAATGAGCAGTTCTTC. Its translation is CASSAEFNEQFF.

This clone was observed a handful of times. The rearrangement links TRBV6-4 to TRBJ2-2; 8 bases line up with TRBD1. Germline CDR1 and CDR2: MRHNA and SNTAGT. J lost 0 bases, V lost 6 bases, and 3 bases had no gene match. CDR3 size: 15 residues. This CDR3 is CASSLTGANTGELFF. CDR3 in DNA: TGTGCCAGCAGCTTGACAGGGGCGAACACCGGGGAGCTGTTTTTT.

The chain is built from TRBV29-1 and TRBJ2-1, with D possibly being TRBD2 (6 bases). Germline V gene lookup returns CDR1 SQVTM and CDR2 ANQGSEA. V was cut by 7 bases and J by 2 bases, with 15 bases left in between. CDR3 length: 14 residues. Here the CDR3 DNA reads TGCAGCGGGACTGGCGGGGCCCCCTACAATGAGCAGTTCTTC. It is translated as CSGTGGAPYNEQFF.

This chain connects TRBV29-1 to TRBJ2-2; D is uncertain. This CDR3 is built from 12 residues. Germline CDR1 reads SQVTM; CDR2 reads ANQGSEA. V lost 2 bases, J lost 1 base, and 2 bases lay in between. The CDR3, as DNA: TGCAGCGTTGAACGGAACACCGGGGAGCTGTTTTTT. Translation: CSVERNTGELFF.